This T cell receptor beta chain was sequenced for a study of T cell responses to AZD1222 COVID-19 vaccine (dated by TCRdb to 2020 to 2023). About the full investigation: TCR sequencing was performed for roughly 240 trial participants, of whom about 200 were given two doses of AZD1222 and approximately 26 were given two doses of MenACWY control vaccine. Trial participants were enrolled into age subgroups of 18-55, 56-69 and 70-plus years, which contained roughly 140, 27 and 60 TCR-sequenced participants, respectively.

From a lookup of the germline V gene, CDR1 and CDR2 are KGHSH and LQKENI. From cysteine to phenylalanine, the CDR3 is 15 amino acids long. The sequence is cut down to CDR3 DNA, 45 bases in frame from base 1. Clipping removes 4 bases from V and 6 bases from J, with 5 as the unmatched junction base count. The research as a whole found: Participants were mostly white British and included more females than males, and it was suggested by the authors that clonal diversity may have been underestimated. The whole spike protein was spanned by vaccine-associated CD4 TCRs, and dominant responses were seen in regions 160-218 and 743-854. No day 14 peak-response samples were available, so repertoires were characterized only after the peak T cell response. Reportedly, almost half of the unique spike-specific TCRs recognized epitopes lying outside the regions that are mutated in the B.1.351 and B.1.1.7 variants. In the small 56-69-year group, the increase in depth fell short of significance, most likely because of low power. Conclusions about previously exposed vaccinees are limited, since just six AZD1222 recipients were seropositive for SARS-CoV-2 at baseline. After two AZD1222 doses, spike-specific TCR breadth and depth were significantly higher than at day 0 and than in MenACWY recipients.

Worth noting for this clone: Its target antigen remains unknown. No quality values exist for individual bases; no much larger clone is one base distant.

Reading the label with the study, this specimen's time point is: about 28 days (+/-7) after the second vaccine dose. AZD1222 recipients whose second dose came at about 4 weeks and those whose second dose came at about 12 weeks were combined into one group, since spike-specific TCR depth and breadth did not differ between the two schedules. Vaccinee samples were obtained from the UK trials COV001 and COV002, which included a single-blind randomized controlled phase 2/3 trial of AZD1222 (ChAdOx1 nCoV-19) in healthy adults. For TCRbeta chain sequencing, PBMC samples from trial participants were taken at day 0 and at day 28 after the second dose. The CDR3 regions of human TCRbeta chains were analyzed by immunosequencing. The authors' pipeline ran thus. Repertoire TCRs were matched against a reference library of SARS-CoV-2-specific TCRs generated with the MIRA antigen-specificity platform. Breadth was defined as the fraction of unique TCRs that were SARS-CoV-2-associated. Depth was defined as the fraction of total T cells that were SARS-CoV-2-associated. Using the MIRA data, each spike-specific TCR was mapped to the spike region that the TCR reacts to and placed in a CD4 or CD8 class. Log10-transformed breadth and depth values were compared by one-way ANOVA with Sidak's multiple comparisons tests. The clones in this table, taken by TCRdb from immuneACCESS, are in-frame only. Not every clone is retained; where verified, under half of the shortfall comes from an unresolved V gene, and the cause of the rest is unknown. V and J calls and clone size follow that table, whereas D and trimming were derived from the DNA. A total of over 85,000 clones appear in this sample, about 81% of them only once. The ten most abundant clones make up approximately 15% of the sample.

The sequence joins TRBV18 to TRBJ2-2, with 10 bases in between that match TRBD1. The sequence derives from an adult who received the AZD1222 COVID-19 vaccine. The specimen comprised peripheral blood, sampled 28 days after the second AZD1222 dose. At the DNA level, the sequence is TGTGCCAGCTCACGACAGGGGGCGATCTCCGGGGAGCTGTTTTTT. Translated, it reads CASSRQGAISGELFF.